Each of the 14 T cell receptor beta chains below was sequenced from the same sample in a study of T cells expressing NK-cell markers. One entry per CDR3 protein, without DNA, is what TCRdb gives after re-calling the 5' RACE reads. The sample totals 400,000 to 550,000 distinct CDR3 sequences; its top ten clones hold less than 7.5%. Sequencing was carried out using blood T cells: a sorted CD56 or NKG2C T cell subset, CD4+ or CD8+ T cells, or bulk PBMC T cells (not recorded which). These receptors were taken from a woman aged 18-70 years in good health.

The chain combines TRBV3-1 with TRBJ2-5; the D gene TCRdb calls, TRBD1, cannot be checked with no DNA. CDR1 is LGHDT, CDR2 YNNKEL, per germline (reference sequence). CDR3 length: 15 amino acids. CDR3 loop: CASTRTGQREETQYF.

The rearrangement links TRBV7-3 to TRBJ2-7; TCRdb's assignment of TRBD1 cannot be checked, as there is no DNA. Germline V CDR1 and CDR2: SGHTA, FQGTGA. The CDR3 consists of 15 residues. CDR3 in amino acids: CASSLRGRVSYEQYF.

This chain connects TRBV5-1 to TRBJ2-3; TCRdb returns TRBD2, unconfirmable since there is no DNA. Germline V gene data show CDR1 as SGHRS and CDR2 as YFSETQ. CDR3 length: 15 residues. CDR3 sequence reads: CASSLARGGPDTQYF.

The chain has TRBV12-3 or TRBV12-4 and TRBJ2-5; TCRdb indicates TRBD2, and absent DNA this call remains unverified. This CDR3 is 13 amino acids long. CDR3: CASSFRLPETQYF.

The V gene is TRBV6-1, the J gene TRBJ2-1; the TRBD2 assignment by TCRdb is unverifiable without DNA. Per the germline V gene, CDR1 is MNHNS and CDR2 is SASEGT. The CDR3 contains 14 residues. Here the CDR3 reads CASRDGRAGVEQFF.

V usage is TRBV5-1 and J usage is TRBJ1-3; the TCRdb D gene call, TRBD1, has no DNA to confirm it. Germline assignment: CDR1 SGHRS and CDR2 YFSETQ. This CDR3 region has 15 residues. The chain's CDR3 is CASKWDTGAGNTIYF.

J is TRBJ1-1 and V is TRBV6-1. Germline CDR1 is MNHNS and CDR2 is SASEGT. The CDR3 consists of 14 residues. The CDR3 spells CASSPAMGGTEAFF.

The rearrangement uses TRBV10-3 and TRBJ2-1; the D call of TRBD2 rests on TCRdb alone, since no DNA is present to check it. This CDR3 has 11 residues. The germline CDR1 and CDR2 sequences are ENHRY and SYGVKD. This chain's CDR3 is CAIRLDNEQFF.

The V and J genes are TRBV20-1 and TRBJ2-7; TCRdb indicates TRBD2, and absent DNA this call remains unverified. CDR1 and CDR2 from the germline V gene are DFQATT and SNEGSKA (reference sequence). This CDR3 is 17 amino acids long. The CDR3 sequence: CSARERSGGRGLYEQYF.

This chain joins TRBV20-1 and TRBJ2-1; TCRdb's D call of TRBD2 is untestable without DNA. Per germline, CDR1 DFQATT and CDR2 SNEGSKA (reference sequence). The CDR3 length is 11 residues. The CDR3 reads CSASRSDEQFF.

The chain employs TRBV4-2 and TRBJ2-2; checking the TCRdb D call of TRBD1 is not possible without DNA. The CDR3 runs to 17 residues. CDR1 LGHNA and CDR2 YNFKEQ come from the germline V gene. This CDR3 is CASTYRQGAQNTGELFF.

The CDR3: CAISESRQGALETQYF. The rearrangement joins TRBV10-3 to TRBJ2-5; with no DNA, the TCRdb D assignment of TRBD1 cannot be verified. Germline lookup yields CDR1 ENHRY and CDR2 SYGVKD. The CDR3 totals 16 residues.

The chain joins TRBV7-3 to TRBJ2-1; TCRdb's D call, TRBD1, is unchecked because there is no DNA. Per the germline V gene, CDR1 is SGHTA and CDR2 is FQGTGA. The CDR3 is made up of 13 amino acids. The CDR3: CASSSDRNNEQFF.

The CDR3 loop is CASSQARLANSGQYF. V and J are TRBV4-3 and TRBJ2-7; lacking DNA, the TRBD2 call made by TCRdb goes unchecked. Germline CDR1 and CDR2: LGHNA and YSLEER. The CDR3 loop spans 15 amino acids.